This T cell receptor beta chain was recovered during a study of T cell responses to AZD1222 COVID-19 vaccine (dated by TCRdb to about 2021). About the full investigation: AZD1222 recipients with second doses at about 4 weeks or about 12 weeks were pooled, because spike-specific TCR depth and breadth did not differ between schedules. A total of over 230 trial participants underwent TCR sequencing, of whom about 200 had received two doses of AZD1222 and roughly 26 had received two doses of the MenACWY control vaccine. Trial participants were enrolled into age subgroups of 18-55, 56-69 and 70-plus years, which contained about 150, 27 and 61 TCR-sequenced participants, respectively.

About this clone: The target of this receptor is not known. Per-base quality was not reported, and no clone a single base away is much larger than it.

The CDR3 regions of human TCRbeta chains were analyzed by immunosequencing. Turning to the authors' computational methods: TCRs in the repertoires were matched against a reference library of SARS-CoV-2-specific TCRs that had been generated with the MIRA antigen-specificity platform. Breadth was defined as the fraction of unique TCRs that were SARS-CoV-2-associated, and depth was defined as the fraction of total T cells that were SARS-CoV-2-associated. Each spike-specific TCR was assigned to its reactive spike region and to a CD4 or CD8 class using the MIRA data. Log10-transformed breadth and depth values were compared by one-way ANOVA with Sidak's multiple comparisons tests. In its TCRdb copy, this immuneACCESS table keeps in-frame sequences only and misses some clones. Where compared with another copy, unresolved V genes explain less than half of these, and the others have no known cause. The V and J calls and clone size were taken over from that table, and D and trimming were inferred from the DNA. The sample table contains roughly 100,000 clones; only one count was recorded for about 80% of them. The top ten hold approximately 5% of the sample.

The CDR3 contains 15 residues, cysteine and phenylalanine counted. The DNA shown is the 45-base CDR3, in frame from base 1. Germline trimming: 5 bases from V, 4 bases from J; junction bases outside gene matches: 5. CDR1 LNHDA and CDR2 SQIVND are derived from the germline V gene (reference sequence). According to the study, the label for this sample's time point signals: baseline before first vaccination. Vaccinee samples came from UK trials COV001 and COV002, including a single-blind randomized controlled phase 2/3 trial of AZD1222 (ChAdOx1 nCoV-19) in healthy adults. For TCRbeta chain sequencing, PBMC samples from trial participants were taken at day 0 and at day 28 after the second dose. What the work shows at the level of the full study, not this receptor alone: Conclusions about previously exposed vaccinees are limited because only six or seven AZD1222 recipients were SARS-CoV-2 seropositive at baseline. In the small 56-69-year group, the increase in depth fell short of significance, most likely because of low power. CD4 TCRs associated with the vaccine covered the entire spike protein, and the dominant responses were in regions 160-218 and 743-854. Spike-specific TCR breadth and depth rose significantly after two AZD1222 doses compared with day 0 and with MenACWY recipients. Reportedly, close to half of the unique spike-specific TCRs recognized epitopes lying outside the regions that are mutated in the B.1.351 and B.1.1.7 variants. Most participants were white British and females outnumbered males, and the authors suggested that clonal diversity may have been underestimated. Because no samples from the day 14 peak response were available, repertoires could be characterized only after the peak T cell response.

The receptor was isolated from an adult in good health. Recombination connected TRBV19 to TRBJ2-3; TRBD1 lines up with 11 middle nucleotides. The sample consisted of peripheral blood, taken on day 0 of AZD1222 vaccination. The nucleotides read TGTGCCAGTAGTGGGACAGGGGGAAGGGCAGATACGCAGTATTTT. Translated, this is CASSGTGGRADTQYF.